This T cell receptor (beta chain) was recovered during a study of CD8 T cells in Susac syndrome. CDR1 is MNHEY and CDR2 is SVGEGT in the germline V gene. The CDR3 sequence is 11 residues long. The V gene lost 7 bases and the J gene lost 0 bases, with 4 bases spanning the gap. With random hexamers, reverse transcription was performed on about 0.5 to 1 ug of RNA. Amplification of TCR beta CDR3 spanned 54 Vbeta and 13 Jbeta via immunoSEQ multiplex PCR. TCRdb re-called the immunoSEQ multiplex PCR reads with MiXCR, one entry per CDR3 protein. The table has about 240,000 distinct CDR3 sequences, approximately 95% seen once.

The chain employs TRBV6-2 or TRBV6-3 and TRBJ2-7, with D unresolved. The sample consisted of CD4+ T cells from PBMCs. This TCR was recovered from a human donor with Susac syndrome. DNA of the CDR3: TGTGCCAGCAAGGACTCCTACGAGCAGTACTTC. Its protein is CASKDSYEQYF.